This T cell receptor (beta chain) appears in the sequencing data of a study of CD8+ T cells in alopecia areata. Study-wide findings and caveats: Higher clonality was seen in lesional scalp than in normal scalp, especially in alopecia totalis/universalis.

It was cDNA, reverse transcribed from extracted RNA, that served as the sequencing template. Produced via immunoSEQ multiplex PCR; TCRdb's table is partial and in-frame only. Of 150,000 or so clones in the sample, roughly 64% were seen once. Turning to this clone: Its cognate antigen is unknown.

This TCR was recovered from a human donor with alopecia areata. Sequences were derived from CD4+ T cells sorted from blood, sampled at week 0.

CDR3 sequence (DNA): TGTGCCTGGAGTCTAGGGCGGACCCTTGGGTACGATGAGCAGTTCTTC. It encodes CAWSLGRTLGYDEQFF. J is TRBJ2-1 and V is TRBV30; D unresolved. With 2 bases removed from V and 8 bases from J, the gap between germline ends came to 22 bases. In germline, CDR1 is GTSNPN, CDR2 SVGIG (reference sequence). The CDR3 has 16 residues. Full variable domain (outside the CDR3, taken from reference TRBV30 and TRBJ2-1): SQTIHQWPATLVQPVGSPLSLECTVEGTSNPNLYWYRQAAGRGLQLLFYSVGIGQISSEVPQNLSASRPQDRQFILSSKKLLLSDSGFYLCAWSLGRTLGYDEQFFGPGTRLTVL.